This T cell receptor beta chain was recovered during a study of T cell repertoires in cytomegalovirus infection. Study-level information: HLA-B-restricted CMV epitopes that are well studied, plus recently identified HLA-C-restricted ones, were used by the study. A matching HLA type, together with CMV infection, was signaled by public TCR beta signatures. General observations from the study: Summed public TCR beta family frequency identified CMV carriers bearing the relevant HLA. Across the ex vivo response, the dominant clonotypes were HLA-C-restricted CMV-specific TCR beta clonotypes.

TCRdb processed the reads anew with MiXCR; each CDR3 protein has one entry. The table shows 84,000 or so distinct CDR3 sequences, with about 45% occurring only once. With regard to this clonotype: The target antigen is unknown.

Source: CD8+ T cells from cultured PBMCs, taken from culture after CMV antigen stimulation. The receptor was derived from a human donor in good health (CMV status not recorded). Some clones in this sample may be carry-over from other donors' samples.

The CDR3 region has the DNA TGTGCCAGCTCCCATGGAGCGAGTGAGCAGTTCTTC. Protein product: CASSHGASEQFF. This chain joins TRBV7-6 and TRBJ2-1; D is unresolved. CDR3 length: 12 amino acids. Germline CDR1 SGHVS, CDR2 FNYEAQ. The V end lost 8 bases, the J end lost 9 bases, and 14 bases lay between the germline ends.